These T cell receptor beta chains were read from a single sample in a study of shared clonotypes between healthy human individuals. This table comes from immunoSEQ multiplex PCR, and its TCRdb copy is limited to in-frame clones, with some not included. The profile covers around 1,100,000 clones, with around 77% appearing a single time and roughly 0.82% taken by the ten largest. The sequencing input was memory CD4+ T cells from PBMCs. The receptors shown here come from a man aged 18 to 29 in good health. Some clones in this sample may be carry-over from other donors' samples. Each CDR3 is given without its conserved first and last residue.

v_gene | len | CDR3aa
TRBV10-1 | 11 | ASSESRRGTIY
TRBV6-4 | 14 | ASSDSDREHTDTQY
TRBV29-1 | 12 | SVEPRQGTTEAF
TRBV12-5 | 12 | ASGSGTSVNEQF
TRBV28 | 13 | ASSLGGRAQETQY
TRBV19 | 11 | ASSERVQETQY
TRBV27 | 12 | ASRLLRASAEAF
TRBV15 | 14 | ATSRDRSSGANVLT
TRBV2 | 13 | ASRGLAGNHNEQF
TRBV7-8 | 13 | ASSTRFPTNEKLF
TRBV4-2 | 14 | ASSQGGLEIYNEQF
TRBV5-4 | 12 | ASSPGPDQETQY
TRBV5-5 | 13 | ASSLSGSSYNEQF
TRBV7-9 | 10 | ASSFEGGGYT
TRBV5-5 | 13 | ASSLARGTGGGYT
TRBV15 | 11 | ATSRDPTGAQY
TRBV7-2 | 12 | ASSSGLGNSPLH
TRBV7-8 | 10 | ASSLFSREAF
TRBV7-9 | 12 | ASQGGGMADTQY
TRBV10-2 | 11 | ASRTGLHYGYT
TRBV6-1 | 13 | ASSLGLGQGETQY
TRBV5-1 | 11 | ASSFHGSETQY
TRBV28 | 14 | ASSLGGSGRRNEQY
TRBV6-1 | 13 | ASSERVRTTYEQY
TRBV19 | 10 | ATRQAGYGYT
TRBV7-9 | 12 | ASSLSSGRETQY
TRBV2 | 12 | ASSGPTFVDTQY
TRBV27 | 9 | ATGQGDEQY
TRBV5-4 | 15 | ASSFPTSGRAADTQY
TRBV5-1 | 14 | ASSWPSDSATYEQY
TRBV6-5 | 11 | ASSYQQYNEQF
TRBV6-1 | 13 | ASNPGPGNTGELF
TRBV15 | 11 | ATSRQGSNTIY
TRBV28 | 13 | ASTPTGSRGNTIY
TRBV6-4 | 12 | ASSAGLGFNEQF
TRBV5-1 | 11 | ASSGGYNNEQF
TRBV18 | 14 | ASSPTGGGSGNEQF
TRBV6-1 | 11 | ASSRKGTSEQY
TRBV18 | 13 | ASSPIQGGNQPQH
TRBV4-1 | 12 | ASSMAGVNQPQH
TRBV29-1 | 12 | SVNRQEGGYGYT
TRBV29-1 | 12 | SVEWDRVNTEAF
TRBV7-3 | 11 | ASSRAAGNTIY
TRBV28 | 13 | ASSGGDRLNTEAF
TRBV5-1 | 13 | ASSSTGPSGYEQY
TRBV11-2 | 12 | ASSARTKGETQY
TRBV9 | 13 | ASSGHGTGEGTQY
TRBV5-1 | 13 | ASSLGFSNTDTQY
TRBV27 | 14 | ASSLSGTGVVLGYT
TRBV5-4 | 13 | ASSPGGRTGNTIY
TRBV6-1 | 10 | ASRTGGYEQY
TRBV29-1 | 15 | SVGSLAGERTYNEQF
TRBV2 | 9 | ASGGYYEQY
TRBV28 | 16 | ASSRGLAGLSGANVLT
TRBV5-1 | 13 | ASSLGGLQSYEQY
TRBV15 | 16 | ATSSAGGWGYSNQPQH
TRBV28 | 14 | ASSPPGLAGGNEQF
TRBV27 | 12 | ASRRRVSYNEQF
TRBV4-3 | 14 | ASSPLPPPNTGELF
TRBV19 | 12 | ASSTNSGTYEQY